The rows below give T cell receptor beta chains drawn from one sample of a study of blood T cell repertoires in COVID-19. Using immunoSEQ multiplex PCR, the repertoire was profiled, and TCRdb retains in-frame clones only, with some absent. Of around 140,000 clones in the sample, almost 85% were seen once. Sequences were obtained from peripheral blood. These receptor sequences come from a man aged 60 to 75 with acute or convalescent COVID-19. The CDR3 runs from the conserved cysteine through the conserved F or W. The D gene is left open where the match is weak. Clone size appears in some rows only: once, few, many, or a class for an expanded clone.

clone size: once
J gene: TRBJ2-7
V gene: TRBV7-3
D gene: TRBD1
CDR3 DNA: TGTGCCAGCAGCCCCCAACCGACAGGGTACGAGCAGTACTTC
CDR3 protein: CASSPQPTGYEQYF

clone size: NA
J gene: TRBJ2-7
V gene: TRBV2
D gene: TRBD1
CDR3 DNA: TGTGCCAGCAGTGAAGCCCATTTTAACACAGGGGGCAAGTACGAGCAGTACTTC
CDR3 protein: CASSEAHFNTGGKYEQYF

clone size: NA
J gene: TRBJ1-2
V gene: TRBV9
D gene: NA
CDR3 DNA: TGTGCCAGCAGCGTAGATGGGCAGGGGATCAATGGCTACACCTTC
CDR3 protein: CASSVDGQGINGYTF

clone size: NA
J gene: TRBJ1-5
V gene: TRBV27
D gene: TRBD1
CDR3 DNA: TGTGCCAGCAGGCGACAGGGTGGAAATCAGCCCCAGCATTTT
CDR3 protein: CASRRQGGNQPQHF

clone size: few
J gene: TRBJ2-7
V gene: TRBV5-1
D gene: NA
CDR3 DNA: TGCGCCAGCAGCTCCACGGTCTCCTACGAGCAGTACTTC
CDR3 protein: CASSSTVSYEQYF

clone size: once
J gene: TRBJ2-7
V gene: TRBV29-1
D gene: TRBD1
CDR3 DNA: TGCAGCGTTGAAGGGCAGGGGGCCCTTTGGTACGAGCAGTACTTC
CDR3 protein: CSVEGQGALWYEQYF

clone size: NA
J gene: TRBJ2-5
V gene: TRBV20-1
D gene: NA
CDR3 DNA: TGCAGTGCTGGAGCCCTGGAGACCCAGTACTTC
CDR3 protein: CSAGALETQYF

clone size: NA
J gene: TRBJ2-2
V gene: TRBV12-5
D gene: NA
CDR3 DNA: TGTGCTAGTGGTTTGCGGGGGGCGGGGGCCGGGGAGCTGTTTTTT
CDR3 protein: CASGLRGAGAGELFF

clone size: once
J gene: TRBJ2-1
V gene: TRBV3-1/TRBV3-2
D gene: NA
CDR3 DNA: TGTGCCAGCAGCCAAGCCCCACTAGGCTACAATGAGCAGTTCTTC
CDR3 protein: CASSQAPLGYNEQFF

clone size: NA
J gene: TRBJ2-1
V gene: TRBV20-1
D gene: NA
CDR3 DNA: TGCAGTGCTAGTTATCGGAGCTCCTACAATGAGCAGTTCTTC
CDR3 protein: CSASYRSSYNEQFF

clone size: NA
J gene: TRBJ2-4
V gene: TRBV6-1
D gene: TRBD2
CDR3 DNA: TGTGCCAGCAGTGAATATGGGGAGGGGGCCAAAAACATTCAGTACTTC
CDR3 protein: CASSEYGEGAKNIQYF

clone size: NA
J gene: TRBJ1-1
V gene: TRBV19
D gene: TRBD1
CDR3 DNA: TGTGCCAGTAGCGACCCAGGGGGATGGACTGAAGCTTTCTTT
CDR3 protein: CASSDPGGWTEAFF

clone size: NA
J gene: TRBJ2-1
V gene: TRBV3-1/TRBV3-2
D gene: TRBD2
CDR3 DNA: TGTGCCAGCAGCCGGGGACTAGCGGGTAATGAGCAGTTCTTC
CDR3 protein: CASSRGLAGNEQFF

clone size: few
J gene: TRBJ1-2
V gene: TRBV27
D gene: TRBD1
CDR3 DNA: TGTGCCAGCAGTCCGACCCCTATGCTTACAGGGGAAAATGGCTACACCTTC
CDR3 protein: CASSPTPMLTGENGYTF

clone size: NA
J gene: TRBJ2-2
V gene: TRBV10-1
D gene: NA
CDR3 DNA: TGCGCCAGCATGAGTGGGTTGCAGGGGAACACCGGGGAGCTGTTTTTT
CDR3 protein: CASMSGLQGNTGELFF

clone size: NA
J gene: TRBJ1-2
V gene: TRBV7-3
D gene: TRBD1
CDR3 DNA: TGTGCCAGCAGCTCCCGACAGGGCGTCAACTATGGCTACACCTTC
CDR3 protein: CASSSRQGVNYGYTF

clone size: NA
J gene: TRBJ2-3
V gene: TRBV5-1
D gene: NA
CDR3 DNA: TGCGCCAGCAGCCTCCCCGGGGATACGCAGTATTTT
CDR3 protein: CASSLPGDTQYF

clone size: NA
J gene: TRBJ1-4
V gene: TRBV5-4
D gene: TRBD1
CDR3 DNA: TGTGCCAGCAGCTTGAGCAGGGGGCGGGAAAAACTGTTTTTT
CDR3 protein: CASSLSRGREKLFF

clone size: NA
J gene: TRBJ2-1
V gene: TRBV4-2
D gene: NA
CDR3 DNA: TGTGCCAGCAGCCCACGGGCGGGACCCTCCTACAATGAGCAGTTCTTC
CDR3 protein: CASSPRAGPSYNEQFF

clone size: NA
J gene: TRBJ1-4
V gene: TRBV27
D gene: TRBD1
CDR3 DNA: TGTGCCAGCAGTCCCTGGACAGGGCCCTCGGCTAATGAAAAACTGTTTTTT
CDR3 protein: CASSPWTGPSANEKLFF

clone size: NA
J gene: TRBJ2-2
V gene: TRBV7-2
D gene: TRBD2
CDR3 DNA: TGTGCCAGCAGCTCCCTAGCGGGAGGTCCCGACACCGGGGAGCTGTTTTTT
CDR3 protein: CASSSLAGGPDTGELFF

clone size: NA
J gene: TRBJ1-5
V gene: TRBV19
D gene: NA
CDR3 DNA: TGTGCCAGTAGTATAGATCTAGCGGGGGGATCGGATCAGCCCCAGCATTTT
CDR3 protein: CASSIDLAGGSDQPQHF

clone size: NA
J gene: TRBJ2-7
V gene: TRBV29-1
D gene: TRBD1
CDR3 DNA: TGCAGCGTTGTTCAGGGGGCCTACGAGCAGTACTTC
CDR3 protein: CSVVQGAYEQYF

clone size: NA
J gene: TRBJ2-1
V gene: TRBV5-4
D gene: TRBD1
CDR3 DNA: TGTGCCAGCAGCGGGACAGGTTCGAGCAATGAGCAGTTCTTC
CDR3 protein: CASSGTGSSNEQFF

clone size: NA
J gene: TRBJ2-3
V gene: TRBV15
D gene: NA
CDR3 DNA: TGTGCCACCAGCAGAGAGCTGTCCTCTCTAAGCACAGATACGCAGTATTTT
CDR3 protein: CATSRELSSLSTDTQYF

clone size: NA
J gene: TRBJ1-4
V gene: TRBV7-9
D gene: TRBD1
CDR3 DNA: TGTGCCAGCAGCCCGACAGGGGTAGTTGAAAAACTGTTTTTT
CDR3 protein: CASSPTGVVEKLFF

clone size: few
J gene: TRBJ1-5
V gene: TRBV6-5
D gene: TRBD1
CDR3 DNA: TGTGCCAGCAGTCCGCGACAGGGACAGCCCCAGCATTTT
CDR3 protein: CASSPRQGQPQHF

clone size: NA
J gene: TRBJ2-2
V gene: TRBV5-5
D gene: NA
CDR3 DNA: TGTGCCAGCAGCTTGCACCACAAGAACACCGGGGAGCTGTTTTTT
CDR3 protein: CASSLHHKNTGELFF

clone size: NA
J gene: TRBJ2-1
V gene: TRBV5-1
D gene: NA
CDR3 DNA: TGCGCCAGCAGCTTGACTCCTTTGGATGAGCAGTTCTTC
CDR3 protein: CASSLTPLDEQFF

clone size: NA
J gene: TRBJ1-3
V gene: TRBV5-1
D gene: TRBD1
CDR3 DNA: TGCGCCAGCAGCTTGGGAGGGACAGGGGCGTCCGGAAACACCATATATTTT
CDR3 protein: CASSLGGTGASGNTIYF

clone size: NA
J gene: TRBJ1-2
V gene: TRBV6-5
D gene: TRBD1
CDR3 DNA: TGTGCCACCCGACAGGGGATGGATGGCTACACCTTC
CDR3 protein: CATRQGMDGYTF

clone size: NA
J gene: TRBJ2-5
V gene: TRBV5-1
D gene: NA
CDR3 DNA: TGCGCCAGCAGCTTTCAGGAACAAGAGACCCAGTACTTC
CDR3 protein: CASSFQEQETQYF

clone size: NA
J gene: TRBJ2-1
V gene: TRBV29-1
D gene: TRBD2
CDR3 DNA: TGCAGCGTTAAAGGGAGCGGGAGGACCTACAATGAGCAGTTCTTC
CDR3 protein: CSVKGSGRTYNEQFF

clone size: NA
J gene: TRBJ1-1
V gene: TRBV12-3/TRBV12-4
D gene: TRBD1
CDR3 DNA: TGTGCCAGCAGCCCAGGGGGGGAAGCTTTCTTT
CDR3 protein: CASSPGGEAFF

clone size: NA
J gene: TRBJ1-6
V gene: TRBV6-5
D gene: NA
CDR3 DNA: TGTGCCAGCAAAGTTGAGTATAATTCACCCCTCCACTTT
CDR3 protein: CASKVEYNSPLHF

clone size: NA
J gene: TRBJ1-4
V gene: TRBV4-2
D gene: NA
CDR3 DNA: TGTGCCAGCAGCCAAGGCGGCTCGGGTGAAAAACTGTTTTTT
CDR3 protein: CASSQGGSGEKLFF

clone size: once
J gene: TRBJ1-1
V gene: TRBV5-1
D gene: TRBD1
CDR3 DNA: TGCGCCAGCAGCTTGACAGGGGGGTTGCTTGAAGCTTTCTTT
CDR3 protein: CASSLTGGLLEAFF

clone size: NA
J gene: TRBJ2-1
V gene: TRBV11-2
D gene: TRBD1
CDR3 DNA: TGTGCCAGCCTCCGGGACAGGCTATACAATGAGCAGTTCTTC
CDR3 protein: CASLRDRLYNEQFF

clone size: NA
J gene: TRBJ2-3
V gene: TRBV6-1
D gene: NA
CDR3 DNA: TGTGCCAGCAGTGAGGAGATCTCGACGCAGTATTTT
CDR3 protein: CASSEEISTQYF